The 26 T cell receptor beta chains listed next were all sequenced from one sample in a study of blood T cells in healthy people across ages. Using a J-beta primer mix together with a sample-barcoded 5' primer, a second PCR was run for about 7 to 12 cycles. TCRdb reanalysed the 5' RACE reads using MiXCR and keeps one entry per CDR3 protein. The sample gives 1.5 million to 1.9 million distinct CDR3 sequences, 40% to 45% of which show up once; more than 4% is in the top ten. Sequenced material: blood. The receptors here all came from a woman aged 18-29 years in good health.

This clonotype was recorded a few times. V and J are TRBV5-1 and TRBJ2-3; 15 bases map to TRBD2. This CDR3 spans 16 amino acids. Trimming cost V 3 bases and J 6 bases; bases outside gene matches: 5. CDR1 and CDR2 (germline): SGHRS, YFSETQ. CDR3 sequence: CASSWTSGGARDTQYF. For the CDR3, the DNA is TGCGCCAGCAGCTGGACTAGCGGGGGGGCCCGGGATACGCAGTATTTT.

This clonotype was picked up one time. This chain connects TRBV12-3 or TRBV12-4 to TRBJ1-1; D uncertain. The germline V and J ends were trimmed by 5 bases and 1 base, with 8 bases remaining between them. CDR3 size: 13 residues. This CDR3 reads CASSVPENTEAFF. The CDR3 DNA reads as TGTGCCAGCAGTGTGCCCGAGAACACTGAAGCTTTCTTT.

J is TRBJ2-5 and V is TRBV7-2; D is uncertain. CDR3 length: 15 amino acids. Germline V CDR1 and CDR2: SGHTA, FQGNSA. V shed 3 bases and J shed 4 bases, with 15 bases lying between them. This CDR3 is CASSLMVEVAETQYF. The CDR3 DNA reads TGTGCCAGCAGCTTGATGGTTGAGGTTGCAGAGACCCAGTACTTC.

The CDR3 spells CASTSTGGSNSGANVLTF. CDR3 in DNA: TGTGCCAGCACATCCACAGGGGGCTCCAACTCTGGGGCCAACGTCCTGACTTTC. V is TRBV9 and J is TRBJ2-6; 9 bases map to TRBD1. The CDR3 covers 18 residues. Trimming removed 6 bases from V and 0 bases from J; junction bases left unmatched: 10. The germline gives CDR1 SGDLS, CDR2 YYNGEE.

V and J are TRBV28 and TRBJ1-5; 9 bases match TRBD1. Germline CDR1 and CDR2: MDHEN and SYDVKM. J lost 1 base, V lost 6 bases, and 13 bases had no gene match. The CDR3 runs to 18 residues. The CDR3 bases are TGTGCCAGCAGGGCCGAGGACAGGGGCGCCCAAAGCAATCAGCCCCAGCATTTT. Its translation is CASRAEDRGAQSNQPQHF.

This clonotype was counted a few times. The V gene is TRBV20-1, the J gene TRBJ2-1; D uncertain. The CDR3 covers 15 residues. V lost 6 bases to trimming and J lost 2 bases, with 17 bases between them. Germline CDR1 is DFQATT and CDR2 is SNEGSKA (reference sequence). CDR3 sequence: CSAREMNNPYNEQFF. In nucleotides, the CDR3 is TGCAGTGCGCGAGAAATGAATAACCCCTACAATGAGCAGTTCTTC.

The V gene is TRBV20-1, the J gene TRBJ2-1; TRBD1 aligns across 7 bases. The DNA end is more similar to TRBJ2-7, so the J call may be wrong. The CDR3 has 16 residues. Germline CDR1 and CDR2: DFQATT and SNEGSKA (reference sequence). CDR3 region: CSAPWFGQDSYNEQYF. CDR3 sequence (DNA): TGCAGTGCTCCTTGGTTCGGACAGGACTCCTACAATGAGCAGTACTTC.

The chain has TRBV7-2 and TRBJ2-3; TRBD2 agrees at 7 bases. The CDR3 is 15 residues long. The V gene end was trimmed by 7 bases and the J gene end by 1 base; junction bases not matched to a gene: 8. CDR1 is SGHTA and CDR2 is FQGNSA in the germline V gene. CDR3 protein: CASTVGLAGTDTQYF. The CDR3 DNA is TGTGCCAGCACCGTAGGGCTAGCGGGCACAGATACGCAGTATTTT.

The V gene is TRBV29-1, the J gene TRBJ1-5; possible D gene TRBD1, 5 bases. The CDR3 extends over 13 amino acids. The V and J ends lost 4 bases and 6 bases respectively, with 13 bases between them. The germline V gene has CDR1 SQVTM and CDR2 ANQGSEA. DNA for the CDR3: TGCAGCGTTGGCCCAGGGCCGGGTCAGCCCCAGCATTTT. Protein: CSVGPGPGQPQHF.

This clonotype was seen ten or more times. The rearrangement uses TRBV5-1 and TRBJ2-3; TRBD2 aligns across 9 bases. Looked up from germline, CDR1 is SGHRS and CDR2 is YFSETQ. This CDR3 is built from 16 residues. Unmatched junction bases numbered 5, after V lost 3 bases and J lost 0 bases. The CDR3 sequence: CASSSGLAESTDTQYF. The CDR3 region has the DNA TGCGCCAGCAGCTCGGGACTAGCTGAAAGCACAGATACGCAGTATTTT.

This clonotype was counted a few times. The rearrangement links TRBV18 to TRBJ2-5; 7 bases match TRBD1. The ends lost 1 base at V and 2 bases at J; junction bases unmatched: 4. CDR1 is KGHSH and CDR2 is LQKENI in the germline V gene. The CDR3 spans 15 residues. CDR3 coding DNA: TGTGCCAGCTCACCACGGGCAGGGGGTCAAGAGACCCAGTACTTC. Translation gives CASSPRAGGQETQYF.

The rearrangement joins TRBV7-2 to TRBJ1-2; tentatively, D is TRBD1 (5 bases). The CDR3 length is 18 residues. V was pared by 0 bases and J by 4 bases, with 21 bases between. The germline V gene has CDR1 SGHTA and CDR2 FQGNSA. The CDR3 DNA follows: TGTGCCAGCAGCTTAGCGAAGTATCCCCAGGCAGGGAGCTATGGCTACACCTTC. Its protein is CASSLAKYPQAGSYGYTF.

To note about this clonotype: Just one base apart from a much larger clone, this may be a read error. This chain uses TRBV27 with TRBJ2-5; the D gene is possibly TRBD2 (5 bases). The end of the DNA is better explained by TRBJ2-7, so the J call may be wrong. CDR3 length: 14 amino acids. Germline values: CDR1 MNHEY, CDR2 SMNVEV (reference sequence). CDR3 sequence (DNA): TGTGCCAGCAGTGCTCGCGGAGGCTACTACGAGCAGTACTTC. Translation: CASSARGGYYEQYF.

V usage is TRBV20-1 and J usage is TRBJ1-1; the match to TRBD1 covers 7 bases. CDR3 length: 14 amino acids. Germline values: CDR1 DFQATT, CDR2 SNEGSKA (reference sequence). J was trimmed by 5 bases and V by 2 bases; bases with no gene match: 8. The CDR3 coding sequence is TGCAGTGCTAGACGTACCGACAGGGAGACTGAAGCTTTCTTT. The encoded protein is CSARRTDRETEAFF.

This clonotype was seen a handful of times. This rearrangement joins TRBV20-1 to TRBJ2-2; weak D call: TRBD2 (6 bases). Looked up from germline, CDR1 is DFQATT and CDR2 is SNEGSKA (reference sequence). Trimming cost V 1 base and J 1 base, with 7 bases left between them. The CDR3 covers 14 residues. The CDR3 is CSARGRENTGELFF. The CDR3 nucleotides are TGCAGTGCTAGAGGGCGGGAGAACACCGGGGAGCTGTTTTTT.

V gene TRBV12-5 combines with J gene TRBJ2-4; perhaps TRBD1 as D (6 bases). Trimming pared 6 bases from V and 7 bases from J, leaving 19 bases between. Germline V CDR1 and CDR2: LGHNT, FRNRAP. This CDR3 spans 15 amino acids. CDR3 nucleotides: TGTGCTAGTGGCCGATTACAGGGTTTAACGAACATTCAGTACTTC. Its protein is CASGRLQGLTNIQYF.

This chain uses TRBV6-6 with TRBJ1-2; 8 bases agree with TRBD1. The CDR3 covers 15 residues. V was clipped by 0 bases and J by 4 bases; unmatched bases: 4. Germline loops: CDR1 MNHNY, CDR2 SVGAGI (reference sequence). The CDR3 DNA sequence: TGTGCCAGCAGTTACTCGGACAGGGAAAGCTATGGCTACACCTTC. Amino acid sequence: CASSYSDRESYGYTF.

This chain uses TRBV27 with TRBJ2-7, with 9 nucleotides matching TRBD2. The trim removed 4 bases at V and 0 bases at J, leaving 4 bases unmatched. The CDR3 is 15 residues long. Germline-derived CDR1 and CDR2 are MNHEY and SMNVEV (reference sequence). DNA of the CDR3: TGTGCCAGCAGTTCAATAGCGGGGGTCTCCTACGAGCAGTACTTC. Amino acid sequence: CASSSIAGVSYEQYF.

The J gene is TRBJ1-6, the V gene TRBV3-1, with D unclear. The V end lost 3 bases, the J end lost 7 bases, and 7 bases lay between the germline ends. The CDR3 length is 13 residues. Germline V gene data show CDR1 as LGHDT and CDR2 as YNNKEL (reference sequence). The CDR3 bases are TGTGCCAGCAGCCAGGCGTCGAATTCACCCCTCCACTTT. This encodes CASSQASNSPLHF.

CDR3 DNA sequence: TGCAGCGTTGAAGCAGATAAACAAGAGACCCAGTACTTC. It is translated as CSVEADKQETQYF. The rearrangement uses TRBV29-1 and TRBJ2-5, with unresolved D. The CDR3 length is 13 residues. V shed 1 base and J shed 2 bases, with 8 bases lying between them. Germline V gene data show CDR1 as SQVTM and CDR2 as ANQGSEA. Together with reference TRBV29-1 and TRBJ2-5, the CDR3 gives the full variable domain: SAVISQKPSRDICQRGTSLTIQCQVDSQVTMMFWYRQQPGQSLTLIATANQGSEATYESGFVIDKFPISRPNLTFSTLTVSNMSPEDSSIYLCSVEADKQETQYFGPGTRLLVL.

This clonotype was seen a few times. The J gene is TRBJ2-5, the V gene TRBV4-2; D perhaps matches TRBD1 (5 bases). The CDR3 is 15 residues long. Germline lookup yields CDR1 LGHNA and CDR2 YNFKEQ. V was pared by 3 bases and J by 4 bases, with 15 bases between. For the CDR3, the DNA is TGTGCCAGCAGCCAGCCCCAAGGGGCTGGAGAGACCCAGTACTTC. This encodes CASSQPQGAGETQYF.

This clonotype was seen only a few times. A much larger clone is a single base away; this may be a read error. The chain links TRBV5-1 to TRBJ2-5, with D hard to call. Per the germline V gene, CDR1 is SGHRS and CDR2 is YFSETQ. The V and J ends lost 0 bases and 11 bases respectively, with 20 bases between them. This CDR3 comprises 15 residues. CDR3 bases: TGCGCCAGCAGCTTGGCGGGCTTGTCCTACAATGAGCAGTACTTC. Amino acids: CASSLAGLSYNEQYF.

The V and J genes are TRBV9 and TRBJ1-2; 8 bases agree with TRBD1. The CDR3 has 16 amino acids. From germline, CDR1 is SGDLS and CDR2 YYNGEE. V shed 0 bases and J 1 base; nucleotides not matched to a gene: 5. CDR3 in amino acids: CASSVGWTGFNYGYTF. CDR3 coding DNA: TGTGCCAGCAGCGTAGGCTGGACAGGGTTTAACTATGGCTACACCTTC.

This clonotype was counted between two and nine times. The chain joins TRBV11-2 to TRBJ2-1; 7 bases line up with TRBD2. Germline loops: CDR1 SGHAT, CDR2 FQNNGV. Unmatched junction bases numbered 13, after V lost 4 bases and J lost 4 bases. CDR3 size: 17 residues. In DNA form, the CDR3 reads TGTGCCAGCAGCTCCCGAGGGTCTAGCGGCGCTTACAATGAGCAGTTCTTC. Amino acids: CASSSRGSSGAYNEQFF.

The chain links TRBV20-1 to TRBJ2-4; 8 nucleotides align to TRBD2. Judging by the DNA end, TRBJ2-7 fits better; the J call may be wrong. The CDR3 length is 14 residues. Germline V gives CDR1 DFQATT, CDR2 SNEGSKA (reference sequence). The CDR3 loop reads CSARDSGSQSEQYF. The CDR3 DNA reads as TGCAGTGCTAGAGACAGCGGGAGTCAATCCGAGCAGTACTTC.

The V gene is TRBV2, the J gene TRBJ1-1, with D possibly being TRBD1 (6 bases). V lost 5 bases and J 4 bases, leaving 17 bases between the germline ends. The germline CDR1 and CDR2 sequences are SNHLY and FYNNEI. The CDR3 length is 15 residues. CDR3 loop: CASSPEGVWSTEAFF. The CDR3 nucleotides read TGTGCCAGCAGTCCAGAGGGGGTATGGAGCACTGAAGCTTTCTTT.